This T cell receptor (beta chain) originates from a study of cytomegalovirus exposure and HLA in healthy donors. Details on this clone: Its antigen remains unknown.

In the PCR, 60 Vbeta and 13 Jbeta primers were used. Generated by immunoSEQ multiplex PCR, the TCRdb table keeps only in-frame clones and is missing some. Of about 120,000 clones in the sample, nearly 80% were seen once. General observations from the study: Presence/absence analyses treated sequencing depth as roughly uniform across donors. According to the study, roughly 180 TCR beta chains were cytomegalovirus-associated. Researchers reported from a later analysis that most CMV-associated TCR beta chains appeared HLA-restricted.

Specimen: PBMCs. This sequence was found in a woman aged 25 to 39 in good health and CMV-seropositive.

For the CDR3, the DNA is TGTGCCAGCAGCTTAGCGGGGGTAGGGACAGATACGCAGTATTTT. Encoded protein: CASSLAGVGTDTQYF. V usage is TRBV6-6 and J usage is TRBJ2-3; 9 bases agree with TRBD2. This CDR3 region has 15 residues. The germline CDR1 and CDR2 sequences are MNHNY and SVGAGI (reference sequence). The V segment lost 6 bases and the J segment 3 bases; nucleotides outside the gene matches: 7.